This T cell receptor (beta chain) is drawn from a study of T cell responses to AZD1222 COVID-19 vaccine. This clone occurred once. TCRdb keeps only in-frame clones here, not all; method: immunoSEQ multiplex PCR. The sample lists approximately 130,000 clones, roughly 87% occurring once. Unmatched junction bases numbered 6, after V lost 2 bases and J lost 3 bases. Germline CDR1 is SGHDT and CDR2 is YYEEEE. CDR3 length: 16 residues. The chain carries TRBV5-6 and TRBJ2-3, with 10 bases aligning to TRBD2. The receptor was derived from an adult who received the AZD1222 COVID-19 vaccine. Material: peripheral blood, obtained 28 days after the second AZD1222 dose. CDR3 amino acids: CASSLSSGGRTDTQYF. As DNA, the CDR3 is TGTGCCAGCAGCTTATCTAGCGGGGGTAGGACAGATACGCAGTATTTT.